Presented here are 17 T cell receptor beta chains from one specimen sequenced in a study of radiotherapy plus CTLA-4 blockade in lung cancer. TCRdb's table, derived via immunoSEQ multiplex PCR, lists solely in-frame clones and lacks some. The sample lists about 62,000 clones; approximately 79% were seen once. The input for sequencing was peripheral blood, taken from a patient treated with radiotherapy plus ipilimumab. These receptors all come from a human donor with non-small cell lung cancer who had a complete response to radiotherapy plus ipilimumab.

In this sample, this clone turned up a few times. The V and J genes are TRBV7-2 and TRBJ2-7, with no clear D. Per the germline V gene, CDR1 is SGHTA and CDR2 is FQGNSA. V was trimmed by 2 bases and J by 2 bases, leaving 7 bases between them. CDR3 length: 13 amino acids. Written as DNA, the CDR3 is TGTGCCAGCAGCTTATACCCAGCCTACGAGCAGTACTTC. It translates to CASSLYPAYEQYF.

The chain carries TRBV7-9 and TRBJ2-5; possible D gene TRBD2, 5 bases. This CDR3 region has 14 residues. V gave up 5 bases and J gave up 5 bases, with 15 bases separating them. Looked up from germline, CDR1 is SEHNR and CDR2 is FQNEAQ (reference sequence). The CDR3 loop reads CASSRGSPPETQYF. DNA of the CDR3: TGTGCCAGCAGCCGGGGATCACCACCGGAGACCCAGTACTTC.

In regard to this clone: Other DNA sequences in the same sample also yield this CDR3. The CDR3 nucleotides read TGCGCCAGCAGCCTTACGGGACTGCCCCAAGAGACCCAGTACTTC. Translated: CASSLTGLPQETQYF. The V gene is TRBV5-1, the J gene TRBJ2-5; perhaps TRBD2 as D (6 bases). The germline V gene has CDR1 SGHRS and CDR2 YFSETQ. Between the trimmed V and J ends, which lost 4 bases and 1 base, there was a span of 14 bases. This CDR3 contains 15 residues. Drawing the rest from reference TRBV5-1 and TRBJ2-5, the complete variable domain is KAGVTQTPRYLIKTRGQQVTLSCSPISGHRSVSWYQQTPGQGLQFLFEYFSETQRNKGNFPGRFSGRQFSNSRSEMNVSTLELGDSALYLCASSLTGLPQETQYFGPGTRLLVL.

This chain uses TRBV6-5 with TRBJ1-6; 8 bases agree with TRBD1. With V trimmed by 2 bases and J by 6 bases, 3 bases remained unmatched. The CDR3 runs 15 residues. Germline V CDR1 and CDR2: MNHEY, SVGAGI. The CDR3 spells CASSYADRVNSPLHF. The DNA of the CDR3 is TGTGCCAGCAGTTACGCGGACAGGGTTAATTCACCCCTCCACTTT.

The chain combines TRBV30 with TRBJ1-2, with a possible D match to TRBD1 (6 bases). Germline V gives CDR1 GTSNPN, CDR2 SVGIG (reference sequence). This CDR3 has 13 amino acids. Trimming shortened V by 4 bases and J by 4 bases, and 13 bases separated the two germline ends. CDR3 residues: CAWKDRYFYGYTF. In DNA, the CDR3 is TGTGCCTGGAAAGACAGGTACTTCTATGGCTACACCTTC.

V gene TRBV29-1 combines with J gene TRBJ2-7; weak D call: TRBD1 (5 bases). Germline V gene data show CDR1 as SQVTM and CDR2 as ANQGSEA. V was shortened by 4 bases and J by 2 bases, with 9 bases between the two germline ends. This CDR3 has 12 residues. The CDR3 DNA reads as TGCAGCGTTGGGGGCAGGGCCTACGAGCAGTACTTC. Its protein is CSVGGRAYEQYF.

J is TRBJ1-3 and V is TRBV6-1, with 8 nucleotides matching TRBD1. The germline V gene has CDR1 MNHNS and CDR2 SASEGT. CDR3 length: 14 residues. J gave up 8 bases and V 6 bases, and 9 bases lay outside the gene matches. In DNA form, the CDR3 reads TGTGCCAGCAGCGCTTTGGACAGGGCGGACACCATATATTTT. Residues: CASSALDRADTIYF.

The chain has TRBV7-8 and TRBJ1-4; TRBD1 agrees at 8 bases. The CDR3 loop spans 16 amino acids. Germline V lookup: CDR1 SGHVS, CDR2 FQNEAQ. J lost 4 bases, V lost 3 bases, and 7 bases had no gene match. CDR3: CASSFTGGVGNEKLFF. CDR3 in DNA: TGTGCCAGCAGCTTCACAGGGGGTGTCGGTAATGAAAAACTGTTTTTT.

V gene TRBV19 combines with J gene TRBJ1-1; possible D gene TRBD1, 5 bases. Germline values: CDR1 LNHDA, CDR2 SQIVND (reference sequence). Between the trimmed V and J ends, which lost 1 base and 6 bases, there was a span of 18 bases. The CDR3 runs to 16 residues. CDR3 nucleotide sequence: TGTGCCAGTAGTATAGTTACTCAGGGAGGTGGGCCTGAAGCTTTCTTT. This translates into CASSIVTQGGGPEAFF.

This clone came up a few times. This rearrangement joins TRBV27 to TRBJ2-7, with TRBD2 as a possible D gene (6 bases). The germline gives CDR1 MNHEY, CDR2 SMNVEV (reference sequence). This CDR3 is built from 16 residues. The V and J ends lost 2 bases and 5 bases respectively, with 19 bases between them. CDR3 in DNA: TGTGCCAGCAGTTTAAGGAGGCGGGACTTAATTCACGAGCAGTACTTC. Encoded protein: CASSLRRRDLIHEQYF.

The rearrangement joins TRBV15 to TRBJ1-5; TRBD1 might be the D (6 bases). This CDR3 has 16 residues. V was pared by 0 bases and J by 2 bases, with 11 bases between. CDR1 is LNHNV and CDR2 is YYDKDF in the germline V gene (reference sequence). The DNA of the CDR3 is TGTGCCACCAGCAGAGATGGGAACAGGGGCAATCAGCCCCAGCATTTT. This gives the protein CATSRDGNRGNQPQHF. The variable domain in full, with the rest retrieved from reference TRBV15 and TRBJ1-5, is DAMVIQNPRYQVTQFGKPVTLSCSQTLNHNVMYWYQQKSSQAPKLLFHYYDKDFNNEADTPDNFQSRRPNTSFCFLDIRSPGLGDTAMYLCATSRDGNRGNQPQHFGDGTRLSIL.

The chain carries TRBV18 and TRBJ2-7, with 8 nucleotides matching TRBD2. CDR3 size: 15 residues. With V trimmed by 4 bases and J by 3 bases, 8 bases remained unmatched. Germline V gene data show CDR1 as KGHSH and CDR2 as LQKENI. CDR3 in amino acids: CASSQSAGANYEQYF. CDR3 DNA: TGTGCCAGCTCACAGTCAGCGGGAGCTAACTACGAGCAGTACTTC.

The chain links TRBV4-1 to TRBJ2-1, with 8 bases fitting TRBD2. The germline V gene encodes CDR1 MGHRA and CDR2 YSYEKL. V lost 4 bases and J lost 8; bases outside the gene matches: 10. The length of the CDR3 is 15 residues. The CDR3 bases are TGCGCCAGCAGCCCATATTCCGGGACTAGATATGAGCAGTTCTTC. The encoded protein is CASSPYSGTRYEQFF.

On this clone itself: One junction end disagrees with the germline gene, perhaps due to a read error. The chain carries TRBV28 and TRBJ1-2; D is uncertain. CDR1 is MDHEN and CDR2 is SYDVKM in the germline V gene. This CDR3 is built from 12 residues. The CDR3 sequence: CASSLFIEGQSF. CDR3 sequence (DNA): TGTGCCAGCAGTTTATTCATCGAGGGCCAGTCCTTC.

By share of the sample, this clone is medium-sized. The gene calls are TRBV5-1 and TRBJ1-1; unclear D gene. CDR1 is SGHRS and CDR2 is YFSETQ in the germline V gene. This CDR3 contains 14 residues. V was pared by 4 bases and J by 1 base, with 11 bases between. The CDR3 loop is CASSHGRGNTEAFF. CDR3 nucleotides: TGCGCCAGCAGCCACGGACGGGGGAACACTGAAGCTTTCTTT.

This chain connects TRBV6-1 to TRBJ2-7; TRBD1 matches at 8 bases. The CDR3 covers 14 residues. V trimming: 4 bases; J trimming: 4 bases; junction bases outside the gene matches: 6. Germline V gene sequence: CDR1 MNHNS, CDR2 SASEGT. CDR3 loop: CASSGFQGAYEQYF. DNA of the CDR3: TGTGCCAGCAGTGGTTTCCAGGGGGCTTACGAGCAGTACTTC.

The chain recombines TRBV12-2 with TRBJ2-1; TRBD2 was called by the table and not checked on the DNA. TRBV12-2 is described as a pseudogene. The CDR3 runs 15 residues. The CDR3 loop is CASRFPGLAGNEQFF. The CDR3 DNA follows: TGTGCAAGTCGCTTTCCGGGACTAGCGGGAAATGAGCAGTTCTTC.